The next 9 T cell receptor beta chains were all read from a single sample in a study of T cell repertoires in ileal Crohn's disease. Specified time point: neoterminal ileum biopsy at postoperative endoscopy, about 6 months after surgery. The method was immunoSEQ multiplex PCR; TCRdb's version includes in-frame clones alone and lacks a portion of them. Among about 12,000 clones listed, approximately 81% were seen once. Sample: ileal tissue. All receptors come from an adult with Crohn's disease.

CDR3 loop: CASSGRTLQETQYF. CDR3 nucleotides: TGTGCCAGCAGTGGGAGAACACTACAAGAGACCCAGTACTTC. The gene calls are TRBV6-1 and TRBJ2-5; D remains unclear. V lost 4 bases and J lost 2, with 11 bases in between. This CDR3 spans 14 amino acids. Germline CDR1 and CDR2: MNHNS and SASEGT.

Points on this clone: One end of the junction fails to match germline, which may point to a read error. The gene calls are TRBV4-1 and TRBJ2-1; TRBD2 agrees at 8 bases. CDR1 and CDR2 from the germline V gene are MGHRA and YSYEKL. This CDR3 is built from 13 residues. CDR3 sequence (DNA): TGCGCCAGCAGCCAGACCGGGACTAGATGGCGTGTCTTC. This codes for CASSQTGTRWRVF.

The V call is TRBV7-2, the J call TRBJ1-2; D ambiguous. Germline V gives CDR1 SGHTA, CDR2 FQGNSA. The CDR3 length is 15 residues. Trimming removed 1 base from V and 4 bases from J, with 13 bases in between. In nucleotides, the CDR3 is TGTGCCAGCAGCTTAGGGGGAGGAACAAGCTATGGCTACACCTTC. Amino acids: CASSLGGGTSYGYTF.

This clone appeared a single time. CDR3 nucleotide sequence: TGTGCCAGCAGCTCAAGCGGGAACACTGAAGCTTTCTTT. It translates to CASSSSGNTEAFF. V and J are TRBV7-8 and TRBJ1-1, with D unresolved. The V gene lost 4 bases and the J gene lost 1 base, with 7 bases spanning the gap. The CDR3 has 13 residues. CDR1 and CDR2 (germline): SGHVS, FQNEAQ.

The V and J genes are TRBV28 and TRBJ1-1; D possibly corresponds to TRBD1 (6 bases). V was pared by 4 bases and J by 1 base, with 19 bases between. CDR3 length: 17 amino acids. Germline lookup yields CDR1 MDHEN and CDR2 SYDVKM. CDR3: CASSSLGGGAWNTEAFF. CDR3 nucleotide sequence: TGTGCCAGCAGTTCATTAGGGGGGGGCGCATGGAACACTGAAGCTTTCTTT. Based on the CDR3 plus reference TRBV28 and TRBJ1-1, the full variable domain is DVKVTQSSRYLVKRTGEKVFLECVQDMDHENMFWYRQDPGLGLRLIYFSYDVKMKEKGDIPEGYSVSREKKERFSLILESASTNQTSMYLCASSSLGGGAWNTEAFFGQGTRLTVV.

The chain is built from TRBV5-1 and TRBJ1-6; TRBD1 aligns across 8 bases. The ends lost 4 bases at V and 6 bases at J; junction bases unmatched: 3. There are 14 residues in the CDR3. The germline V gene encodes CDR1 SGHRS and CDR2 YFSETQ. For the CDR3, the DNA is TGCGCCAGCAGCCAGGGGGCCGGTAATTCACCCCTCCACTTT. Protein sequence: CASSQGAGNSPLHF.

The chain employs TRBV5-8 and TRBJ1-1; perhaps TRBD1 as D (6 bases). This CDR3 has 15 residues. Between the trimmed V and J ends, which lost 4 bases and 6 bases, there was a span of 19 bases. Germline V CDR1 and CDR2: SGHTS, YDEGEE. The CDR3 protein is CASSASYSQGSEAFF. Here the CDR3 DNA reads TGTGCCAGCAGCGCTTCGTATTCACAGGGTTCTGAAGCTTTCTTT.

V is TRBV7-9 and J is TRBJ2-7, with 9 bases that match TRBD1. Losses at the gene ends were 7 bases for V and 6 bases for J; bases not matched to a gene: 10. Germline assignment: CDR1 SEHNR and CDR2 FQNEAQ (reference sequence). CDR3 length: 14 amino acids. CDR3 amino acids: CASTSGTGISEQYF. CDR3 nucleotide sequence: TGTGCCAGCACCTCCGGGACAGGGATATCCGAGCAGTACTTC. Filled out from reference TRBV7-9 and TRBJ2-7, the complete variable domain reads DTGVSQNPRHKITKRGQNVTFRCDPISEHNRLYWYRQTLGQGPEFLTYFQNEAQLEKSRLLSDRFSAERPKGSFSTLEIQRTEQGDSAMYLCASTSGTGISEQYFGPGTRLTVT.

CDR3 nucleotide sequence: TGCGCCAGCAGCTCGACAGGCTTTAGCACAGATACGCAGTATTTT. This gives the protein CASSSTGFSTDTQYF. The V gene is TRBV5-1, the J gene TRBJ2-3; TRBD1 might be the D (6 bases). Germline V gene sequence: CDR1 SGHRS, CDR2 YFSETQ. The CDR3 has 15 residues. Trimming took 3 bases from V and 0 from J, leaving 11 bases between them.